These 20 T cell receptor beta chains were all obtained from the same sample, sequenced in a study of blood T cell repertoires in COVID-19. Sequencing was performed with immunoSEQ multiplex PCR; in TCRdb, only in-frame clones are kept and a portion is missing. The sample consists of roughly 220,000 clones, around 83% of them appearing once. The specimen was peripheral blood. The receptors derive from a woman aged 45 to 65 with COVID-19, enrolled during active disease.

The chain joins TRBV10-1 to TRBJ1-3, with TRBD1 identical over 8 bases. Per the germline V gene, CDR1 is WNHNN and CDR2 is SYGVQD (reference sequence). The CDR3 has 16 residues. The trim removed 5 bases at V and 0 bases at J, leaving 6 bases unmatched. The CDR3 nucleotides are TGCGCCAGCAGTAGCGGACAGGGTTTCTCTGGAAACACCATATATTTT. The encoded protein is CASSSGQGFSGNTIYF.

The gene calls are TRBV10-3 and TRBJ1-2, with a tentative D call TRBD1 (6 bases). Trimming removed 2 bases from V and 6 bases from J, with 10 bases in between. Germline V lookup: CDR1 ENHRY, CDR2 SYGVKD. The CDR3 extends over 13 amino acids. In nucleotides, the CDR3 is TGTGCCATCAGTGAGCCGGGGGGCGATGGCTACACCTTC. Translated: CAISEPGGDGYTF.

J is TRBJ2-4 and V is TRBV24-1; a weak D match, TRBD2 (7 bases). The CDR3 spans 14 residues. Per germline, CDR1 KGHDR and CDR2 SFDVKD. Trimming took 4 bases from V and 7 from J, leaving 13 bases between them. The DNA of the CDR3 is TGTGCCACCAGTGAGGGGGGGCTAAGTAACATTCAGTACTTC. This encodes CATSEGGLSNIQYF.

V usage is TRBV19 and J usage is TRBJ2-6; D gene unclear. CDR1 and CDR2 (germline): LNHDA, SQIVND (reference sequence). V was clipped by 3 bases and J by 1 base, with 7 bases between them. The CDR3 consists of 15 residues. DNA for the CDR3: TGTGCCAGTAGTATCGAGCTTTCTGGGGCCAACGTCCTGACTTTC. It specifies CASSIELSGANVLTF.

This clone was recorded only once. The rearrangement joins TRBV7-9 to TRBJ1-2; no firm D call. CDR1 is SEHNR, CDR2 FQNEAQ, per germline (reference sequence). V lost 1 base to trimming and J lost 8 bases, with 8 bases between them. CDR3 length: 12 residues. The chain's CDR3 is CASSLGQRGYTF. In nucleotides, the CDR3 is TGTGCCAGCAGCTTAGGGCAGAGGGGCTACACCTTC.

V is TRBV20-1 and J is TRBJ2-3, with a weak D call TRBD1 (5 bases). CDR3 length: 13 amino acids. The ends were cut back, 3 bases at V and 2 bases at J, with 9 bases in the middle. Germline V gives CDR1 DFQATT, CDR2 SNEGSKA (reference sequence). DNA for the CDR3: TGCAGTGCTAGTGGGGCGACCACAGATACGCAGTATTTT. Residues: CSASGATTDTQYF.

In its sample, this clone was seen a few times. The chain joins TRBV5-1 to TRBJ1-6, with 8 bases that match TRBD1. The CDR3 length is 17 residues. CDR1 is SGHRS and CDR2 is YFSETQ in the germline V gene. V gave up 0 bases and J gave up 5 bases; unmatched junction bases: 7. The CDR3 loop is CASSLVGQGAHNSPLHF. DNA of the CDR3: TGCGCCAGCAGCTTGGTAGGACAGGGAGCCCATAATTCACCCCTCCACTTT.

This rearrangement joins TRBV6-6 to TRBJ2-6; 10 nucleotides line up with TRBD1. J gave up 0 bases and V 5 bases, and 7 bases lay outside the gene matches. Germline V gives CDR1 MNHNY, CDR2 SVGAGI (reference sequence). This CDR3 is 18 amino acids long. This chain's CDR3 is CASSLAGTGVSGANVLTF. The CDR3 DNA follows: TGTGCCAGCAGTCTCGCGGGGACAGGGGTCTCTGGGGCCAACGTCCTGACTTTC.

Only a few counts were recorded for this clone. Here the CDR3 DNA reads TGTGCCAGCAGGCCGGGACAGATAAACATTCAGTACTTC. Protein: CASRPGQINIQYF. The chain links TRBV12-3 or TRBV12-4 to TRBJ2-4; 7 bases map to TRBD1. V gave up 6 bases and J gave up 6 bases; unmatched junction bases: 5. The CDR3 extends over 13 amino acids.

The chain is built from TRBV6-4 and TRBJ2-2; D is uncertain. V lost 0 bases to trimming and J lost 4 bases, with 6 bases between them. Germline lookup yields CDR1 MRHNA and CDR2 SNTAGT. This CDR3 spans 14 amino acids. CDR3 sequence: CASSDSLLTGELFF. The CDR3 DNA reads TGTGCCAGCAGTGACTCCCTCCTCACCGGGGAGCTGTTTTTT.

This chain connects TRBV15 to TRBJ2-3; perhaps TRBD2 as D (7 bases). The CDR3 is 17 amino acids. Germline-derived CDR1 and CDR2 are LNHNV and YYDKDF (reference sequence). V shed 1 base and J shed 1 base, with 15 bases lying between them. In DNA form, the CDR3 reads TGTGCCACCAGCAGAGGGGGGCGGGGGAGGGGCACAGATACGCAGTATTTT. Residues: CATSRGGRGRGTDTQYF.

This clone was seen a few times. J is TRBJ2-7 and V is TRBV28; a possible D gene is TRBD1 (6 bases). Germline V lookup: CDR1 MDHEN, CDR2 SYDVKM. The CDR3 sequence is 12 residues long. V was clipped by 10 bases and J by 4 bases, with 14 bases between them. The CDR3 loop is CATQTGEYEQYF. DNA for the CDR3: TGTGCCACCCAGACAGGAGAATACGAGCAGTACTTC.

This chain connects TRBV5-4 to TRBJ1-3, with TRBD1 matching over 7 bases. Trimming cost V 1 base and J 0 bases; bases outside gene matches: 1. This CDR3 is built from 15 residues. The V gene's germline CDR1 is SGHNT and CDR2 YYREEE (reference sequence). The CDR3 is CASSLQGVSGNTIYF. The CDR3 DNA reads TGTGCCAGCAGCTTGCAGGGGGTCTCTGGAAACACCATATATTTT.

This chain uses TRBV28 with TRBJ2-2; D may be TRBD1 (6 bases). Germline CDR1 reads MDHEN; CDR2 reads SYDVKM. This CDR3 spans 15 amino acids. V was shortened by 5 bases and J by 1 base, with 11 bases between the two germline ends. Written as DNA, the CDR3 is TGTGCCAGCAGTACTCCAGGGGTGAACACCGGGGAGCTGTTTTTT. Its translation: CASSTPGVNTGELFF.

V and J are TRBV12-5 and TRBJ1-2; D gene ambiguous. Germline V gene sequence: CDR1 LGHNT, CDR2 FRNRAP. The V end lost 0 bases, the J end lost 8 bases, and 16 bases lay between the germline ends. The CDR3 has 15 amino acids. DNA of the CDR3: TGTGCTAGTGGTTTGGTACTAGGGCAGTTTCGAGGCTACACCTTC. It is translated as CASGLVLGQFRGYTF.

This rearrangement joins TRBV28 to TRBJ1-6; TRBD1 agrees at 7 bases. The germline CDR1 and CDR2 sequences are MDHEN and SYDVKM. The J segment lost 10 bases and the V segment lost 7 bases, leaving 13 bases of the junction unmatched. The CDR3 is 15 residues long. The CDR3 here is CASKTRTGGFSPLHF. The DNA of the CDR3 is TGTGCCAGCAAGACTCGGACAGGAGGTTTCTCACCCCTCCACTTT.

V and J are TRBV19 and TRBJ2-1, with 8 bases that match TRBD1. The germline CDR1 and CDR2 sequences are LNHDA and SQIVND (reference sequence). Losses at the gene ends were 2 bases for V and 2 bases for J; bases not matched to a gene: 5. The length of the CDR3 is 16 residues. The CDR3 coding sequence is TGTGCCAGTAGTATAAGGACAGGGTTAACCTACAATGAGCAGTTCTTC. It specifies CASSIRTGLTYNEQFF. Together with reference TRBV19 and TRBJ2-1, the CDR3 gives the full variable domain: DGGITQSPKYLFRKEGQNVTLSCEQNLNHDAMYWYRQDPGQGLRLIYYSQIVNDFQKGDIAEGYSVSREKKESFPLTVTSAQKNPTAFYLCASSIRTGLTYNEQFFGPGTRLTVL.

The chain uses TRBV7-7 and TRBJ2-2; the match to TRBD2 covers 8 bases. CDR1 is SSHAT, CDR2 FNYEAQ, per germline (reference sequence). This CDR3 has 15 amino acids. V trimming: 6 bases; J trimming: 7 bases; junction bases outside the gene matches: 10. CDR3 nucleotides: TGTGCCAGCAGTTTACAATCGGGAGGGCGCGGGGAGCTGTTTTTT. The encoded protein is CASSLQSGGRGELFF.

This clone was detected only a few times. The chain employs TRBV11-3 and TRBJ1-5; 7 nucleotides agree with TRBD1. Germline trimming cut 5 bases from V and 9 bases from J; bases unmatched to any gene: 19. The CDR3 runs 17 residues. Germline CDR1 SGHNT, CDR2 YENEEA. CDR3 DNA: TGTGCCAGCAGCCCGAGTTTCGACAGGGCCGGCAAGGTGCCCCAGCATTTT. Protein sequence: CASSPSFDRAGKVPQHF.

V is TRBV6-5 and J is TRBJ1-3; no firm D call. Germline values: CDR1 MNHEY, CDR2 SVGAGI. This CDR3 is 13 amino acids long. Trimming took 4 bases from V and 0 from J, leaving 4 bases between them. The CDR3 DNA reads TGTGCCAGCAGTTTATCCTCTGGAAACACCATATATTTT. It is translated as CASSLSSGNTIYF.